This T cell receptor (beta chain) was identified in a study of OX40 agonist ivuxolimab in advanced cancers. The wider study: Every 2 weeks, ivuxolimab was infused into the patients intravenously at between 0.01 and 10 mg/kg. Findings and limits, study-wide: Among the lowest levels of clonal expansion were found in partial responders at 0.1-3.0 mg/kg. CD8+ T cells (on average) carried more expanded clones than CD4+ T cells.

The length of the CDR3 is 15 residues. Germline values: CDR1 GTSNPN, CDR2 SVGIG (reference sequence). The V end was cut by 3 bases, the J end by 2 bases, with 14 bases between. Concerning this clone: Its matching antigen is unknown.

A history of autoimmune disease or systemic immunosuppression excluded patients. This table comes from immunoSEQ multiplex PCR, and its TCRdb copy is limited to in-frame clones, with some not included. The sample includes tens of thousands of clones, approximately 85% of them seen just once. This receptor was taken from an adult with an advanced solid tumor such as melanoma, head and neck, liver or kidney cancer. Material: CD4+ or CD8+ T cells sorted from blood, obtained in a trial of the OX40 agonist ivuxolimab. The chain links TRBV30 to TRBJ1-5; weak D call: TRBD1 (6 bases). The CDR3, as DNA: TGTGCCTGGAGCACGGGGGCGGGCGGCAATCAGCCCCAGCATTTT. Protein product: CAWSTGAGGNQPQHF.